This T cell receptor beta chain is from a study of T cells of healthy individuals. Using its own MiXCR run on the 5' RACE reads, TCRdb lists one record per CDR3 protein. In the table there are about 96,000 distinct CDR3 sequences, around 17% of which are singletons. In germline, CDR1 is SQVTM, CDR2 ANQGSEA. The CDR3 loop spans 15 amino acids. After removal of 7 bases from V and 6 bases from J, the junction contained 11 bases not matched to a gene. This chain joins TRBV29-1 and TRBJ2-2; 10 bases match TRBD2. The source of this sequence is a human donor in good health. CDR3 sequence: CSALVVAGGAGELFF. The CDR3 nucleotides are TGCAGCGCTCTTGTGGTAGCGGGGGGCGCCGGGGAGCTGTTTTTT.